The rows below give T cell receptor beta chains drawn from one sample of a study of T cells after yellow fever vaccination. TCRdb processed the 5' RACE reads anew with MiXCR; each CDR3 protein has one entry. The sample has some 250,000 distinct CDR3 sequences; over 3% are singletons. This specimen was PBMCs, taken 15 days after the yellow fever booster vaccination. Receptors originate from a man between 18 and 29 years old who received the YFV17D yellow fever vaccine. The CDR3 runs from the conserved cysteine through the conserved F or W. The D gene is left open where the match is weak. The listing skips clone size in some rows; elsewhere it reads once, few, many or a size class.

cdr3_aa: CASNSVHSNQPQHF; cdr3_nt: TGTGCCAGCAATTCAGTTCATAGCAATCAGCCCCAGCATTTT; d_call: -; clone_size: many; j_call: TRBJ1-5; v_call: TRBV6-5
cdr3_aa: CASSAETTQYF; cdr3_nt: TGTGCCAGCAGTGCAGAAACGACGCAGTATTTT; d_call: -; clone_size: many; j_call: TRBJ2-3; v_call: TRBV6-1
cdr3_aa: CASSQELKRARGYTF; cdr3_nt: TGCGCCAGCAGCCAAGAGTTGAAGAGGGCACGGGGCTACACCTTC; d_call: -; clone_size: many; j_call: TRBJ1-2; v_call: TRBV4-3
cdr3_aa: CASGHNEQFF; cdr3_nt: TGTGCCAGCGGCCACAATGAGCAGTTCTTC; d_call: -; clone_size: many; j_call: TRBJ2-1; v_call: TRBV6-5
cdr3_aa: CSATVITKNIQYF; cdr3_nt: TGCAGTGCTACGGTCATCACCAAAAACATTCAGTACTTC; d_call: -; clone_size: many; j_call: TRBJ2-4; v_call: TRBV20-1
cdr3_aa: CASSRGTSGGVIRTDTQYF; cdr3_nt: TGTGCCAGCAGCCGGGGGACTAGCGGGGGAGTGATTAGGACAGATACGCAGTATTTT; d_call: TRBD2; clone_size: many; j_call: TRBJ2-3; v_call: TRBV7-6
cdr3_aa: CASRIPGLDDNEQFF; cdr3_nt: TGTGCCAGCAGGATCCCGGGACTAGACGACAATGAGCAGTTCTTC; d_call: TRBD2; clone_size: many; j_call: TRBJ2-1; v_call: TRBV6-1
cdr3_aa: CSARDRTGMAEAFF; cdr3_nt: TGCAGTGCTAGAGATCGGACGGGAATGGCTGAAGCTTTCTTT; d_call: -; clone_size: many; j_call: TRBJ1-1; v_call: TRBV20-1
cdr3_aa: CASSLRAPNTGELFF; cdr3_nt: TGTGCCAGCAGTTTACGGGCCCCGAACACCGGGGAGCTGTTTTTT; d_call: -; clone_size: many; j_call: TRBJ2-2; v_call: TRBV12-3/TRBV12-4
cdr3_aa: CASSYSGRGYTF; cdr3_nt: TGTGCCAGCAGTTACTCGGGGAGGGGCTACACCTTC; d_call: -; clone_size: many; j_call: TRBJ1-2; v_call: TRBV6-5
cdr3_aa: CASSMRGGPGNQPQHF; cdr3_nt: TGTGCCAGTAGTATGAGAGGGGGCCCGGGGAATCAGCCCCAGCATTTT; d_call: TRBD1; clone_size: many; j_call: TRBJ1-5; v_call: TRBV19
cdr3_aa: CATSDLRSDTQYF; cdr3_nt: TGTGCCACCAGTGATTTGCGGTCAGATACGCAGTATTTT; d_call: -; clone_size: many; j_call: TRBJ2-3; v_call: TRBV24-1
cdr3_aa: CSVAGQTYEQYF; cdr3_nt: TGCAGCGTTGCGGGACAGACTTACGAGCAGTACTTC; d_call: TRBD1; clone_size: -; j_call: TRBJ2-7; v_call: TRBV29-1
cdr3_aa: CASSYPAGRDYGYTF; cdr3_nt: TGTGCCAGCAGTTACCCAGCAGGGCGGGACTATGGCTACACCTTC; d_call: -; clone_size: many; j_call: TRBJ1-2; v_call: TRBV6-6
cdr3_aa: CASSLGLAGGLYEQYF; cdr3_nt: TGTGCCAGCAGTCTCGGTCTAGCGGGGGGCTTATACGAGCAGTACTTC; d_call: TRBD2; clone_size: few; j_call: TRBJ2-7; v_call: TRBV12-3/TRBV12-4
cdr3_aa: CASSLTNTGELFF; cdr3_nt: TGTGCCAGCAGTTTGACGAACACCGGGGAGCTGTTTTTT; d_call: -; clone_size: many; j_call: TRBJ2-2; v_call: TRBV12-3/TRBV12-4
cdr3_aa: CASSPQDGYTQYF; cdr3_nt: TGTGCCAGCAGTCCCCAGGACGGTTATACGCAGTATTTT; d_call: -; clone_size: many; j_call: TRBJ2-3; v_call: TRBV6-6
cdr3_aa: CASGLGEVNTEAFF; cdr3_nt: TGTGCCAGCGGTCTTGGGGAGGTGAACACTGAAGCTTTCTTT; d_call: -; clone_size: many; j_call: TRBJ1-1; v_call: TRBV7-9